This TCR beta chain was observed in a study of cytomegalovirus exposure and HLA in healthy donors. 60 Vbeta and 13 Jbeta primers were used in PCR. The repertoire was sequenced with immunoSEQ multiplex PCR; TCRdb's copy has only in-frame clones and lacks some. Among about 93,000 clones, 65% were seen once, and the ten largest hold about 5.5%. This CDR3 has 13 residues. The germline CDR1 and CDR2 sequences are ENHRY and SYGVKD. V lost 2 bases and J 7 bases, leaving 9 bases between the germline ends. This rearrangement joins TRBV10-3 to TRBJ1-5; TRBD1 might be the D (5 bases). The sample consisted of PBMCs. The clonotype was recovered from a boy aged 5-17 years in good health and CMV-seropositive. CDR3 loop: CAISETGGQPQHF. The CDR3 nucleotides are TGTGCCATCAGTGAGACCGGGGGGCAGCCCCAGCATTTT.